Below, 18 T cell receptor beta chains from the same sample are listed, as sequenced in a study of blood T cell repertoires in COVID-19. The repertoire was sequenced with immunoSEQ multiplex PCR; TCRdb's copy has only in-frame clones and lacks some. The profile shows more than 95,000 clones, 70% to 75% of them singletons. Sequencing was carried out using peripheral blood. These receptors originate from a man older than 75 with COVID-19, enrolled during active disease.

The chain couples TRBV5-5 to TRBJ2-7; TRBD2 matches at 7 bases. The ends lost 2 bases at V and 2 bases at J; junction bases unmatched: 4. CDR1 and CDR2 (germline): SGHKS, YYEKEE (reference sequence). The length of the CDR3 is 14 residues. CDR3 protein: CASSFTSAAYEQYF. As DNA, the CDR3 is TGTGCCAGCAGCTTTACTAGCGCCGCCTACGAGCAGTACTTC.

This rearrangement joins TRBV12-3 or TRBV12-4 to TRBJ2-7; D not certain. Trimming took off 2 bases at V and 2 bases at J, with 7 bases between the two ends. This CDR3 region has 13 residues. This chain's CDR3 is CASSLTGTYEQYF. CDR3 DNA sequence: TGTGCCAGCAGTTTAACGGGTACCTACGAGCAGTACTTC.

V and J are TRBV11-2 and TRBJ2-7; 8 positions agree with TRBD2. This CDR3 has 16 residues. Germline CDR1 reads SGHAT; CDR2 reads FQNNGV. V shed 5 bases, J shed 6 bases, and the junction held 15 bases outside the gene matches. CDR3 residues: CASSPEAGARRFEQYF. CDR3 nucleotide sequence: TGTGCCAGCAGCCCGGAAGCGGGGGCGAGACGTTTCGAGCAGTACTTC.

The CDR3 nucleotides read TGTGCCAGCAGGGGGACAGGGGTCAATGAGCAGTTCTTC. It specifies CASRGTGVNEQFF. The chain joins TRBV28 to TRBJ2-1; 10 bases align to TRBD1. V shed 6 bases, J shed 6 bases, and the junction held 2 bases outside the gene matches. In germline, CDR1 is MDHEN, CDR2 SYDVKM. The CDR3 is made up of 13 amino acids.

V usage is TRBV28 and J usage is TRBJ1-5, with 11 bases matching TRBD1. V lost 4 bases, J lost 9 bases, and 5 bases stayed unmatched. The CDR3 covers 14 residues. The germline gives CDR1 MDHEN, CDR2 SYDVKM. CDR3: CASSSGQGVGPQHF. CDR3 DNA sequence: TGTGCCAGCAGTTCGGGACAGGGGGTCGGGCCCCAGCATTTT.

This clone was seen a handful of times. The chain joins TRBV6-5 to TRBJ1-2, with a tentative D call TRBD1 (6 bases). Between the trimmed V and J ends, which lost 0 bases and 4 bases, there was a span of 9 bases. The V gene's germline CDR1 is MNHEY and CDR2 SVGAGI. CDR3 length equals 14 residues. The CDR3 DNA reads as TGTGCCAGCAGTTACTCTCGACAGGCCTATGGCTACACCTTC. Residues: CASSYSRQAYGYTF.

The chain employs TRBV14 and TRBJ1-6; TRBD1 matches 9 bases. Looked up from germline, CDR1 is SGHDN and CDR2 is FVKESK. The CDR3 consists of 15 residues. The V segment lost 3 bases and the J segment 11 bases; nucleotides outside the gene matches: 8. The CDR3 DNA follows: TGTGCCAGCAGCCATCCGGGACAGGGCACGACACCCCTCCACTTT. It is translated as CASSHPGQGTTPLHF.

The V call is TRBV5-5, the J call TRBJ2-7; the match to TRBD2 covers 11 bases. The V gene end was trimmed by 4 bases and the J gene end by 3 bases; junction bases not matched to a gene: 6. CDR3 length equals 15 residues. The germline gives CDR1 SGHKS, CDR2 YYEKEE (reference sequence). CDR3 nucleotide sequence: TGTGCCAGCAGCCCGACGGGACTAGCGGTCTACGAGCAGTACTTC. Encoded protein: CASSPTGLAVYEQYF.

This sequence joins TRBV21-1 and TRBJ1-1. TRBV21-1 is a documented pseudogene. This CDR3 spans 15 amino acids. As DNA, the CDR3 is TGTGCCAGCAGCAAAACCTGGGAGGGGGACACTGAAGCTTTCTTT. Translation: CASSKTWEGDTEAFF.

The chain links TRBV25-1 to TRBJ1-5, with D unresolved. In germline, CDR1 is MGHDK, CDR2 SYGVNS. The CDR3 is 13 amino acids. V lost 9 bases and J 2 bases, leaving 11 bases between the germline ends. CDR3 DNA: TGTGCCAGTCAGGCGGAGGGCAATCAGCCCCAGCATTTT. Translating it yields CASQAEGNQPQHF. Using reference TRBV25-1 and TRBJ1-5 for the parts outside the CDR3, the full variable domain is EADIYQTPRYLVIGTGKKITLECSQTMGHDKMYWYQQDPGMELHLIHYSYGVNSTEKGDLSSESTVSRIRTEHFPLTLESARPSHTSQYLCASQAEGNQPQHFGDGTRLSIL.

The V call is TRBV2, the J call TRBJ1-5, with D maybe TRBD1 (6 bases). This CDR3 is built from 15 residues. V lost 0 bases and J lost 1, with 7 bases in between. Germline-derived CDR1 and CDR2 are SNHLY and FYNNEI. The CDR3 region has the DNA TGTGCCAGCAGTGAAGCGCAGGGGAGCAATCAGCCCCAGCATTTT. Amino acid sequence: CASSEAQGSNQPQHF.

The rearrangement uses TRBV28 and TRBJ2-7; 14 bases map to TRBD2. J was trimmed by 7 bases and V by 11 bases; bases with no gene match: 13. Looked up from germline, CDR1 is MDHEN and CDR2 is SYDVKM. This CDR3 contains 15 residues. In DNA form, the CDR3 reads TGTGCCGCCACCCAGACGGGACTAGCGGGAGAAGAGCAGTACTTC. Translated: CAATQTGLAGEEQYF.

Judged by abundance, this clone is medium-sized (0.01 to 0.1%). The CDR3 protein is CASSQVWGGRATNEKLFF. The DNA for the CDR3 is TGTGCCAGCAGCCAAGTTTGGGGAGGGCGTGCAACTAATGAAAAACTGTTTTTT. The rearrangement joins TRBV3-1 (or the pseudogene TRBV3-2) to TRBJ1-4, with D hard to call. Germline values: CDR1 LGHDT, CDR2 YNNKEL (reference sequence). Trimming took 1 base from V and 0 from J, leaving 15 bases between them. The CDR3 runs to 18 residues.

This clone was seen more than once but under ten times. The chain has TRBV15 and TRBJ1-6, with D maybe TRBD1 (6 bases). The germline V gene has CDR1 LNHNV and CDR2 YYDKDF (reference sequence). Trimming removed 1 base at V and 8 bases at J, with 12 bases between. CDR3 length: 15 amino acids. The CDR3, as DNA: TGTGCCACCAGCAGAGGAGGGGCAGGGGATTCACCCCTCCACTTT. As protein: CATSRGGAGDSPLHF.

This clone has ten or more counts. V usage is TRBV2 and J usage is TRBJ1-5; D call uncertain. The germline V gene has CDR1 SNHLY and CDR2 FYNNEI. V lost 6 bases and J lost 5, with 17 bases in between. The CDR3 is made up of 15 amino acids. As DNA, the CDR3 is TGTGCCAGCAGACCGGGAACGGTGGGCGATCAGCCCCAGCATTTT. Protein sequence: CASRPGTVGDQPQHF.

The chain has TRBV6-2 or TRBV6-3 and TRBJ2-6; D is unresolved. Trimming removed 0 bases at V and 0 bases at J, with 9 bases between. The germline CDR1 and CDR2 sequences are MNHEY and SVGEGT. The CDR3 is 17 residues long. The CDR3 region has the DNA TGTGCCAGCAGTTACTCCCGGAGTAACTCTGGGGCCAACGTCCTGACTTTC. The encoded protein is CASSYSRSNSGANVLTF.

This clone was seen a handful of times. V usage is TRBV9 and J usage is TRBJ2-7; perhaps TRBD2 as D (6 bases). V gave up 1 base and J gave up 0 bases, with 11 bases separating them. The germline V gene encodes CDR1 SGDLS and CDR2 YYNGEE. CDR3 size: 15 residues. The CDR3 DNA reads TGTGCCAGCAGCGTAAGTCCTAGCGACTCCTACGAGCAGTACTTC. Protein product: CASSVSPSDSYEQYF. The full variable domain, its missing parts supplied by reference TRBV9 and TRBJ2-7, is DSGVTQTPKHLITATGQRVTLRCSPRSGDLSVYWYQQSLDQGLQFLIQYYNGEERAKGNILERFSAQQFPDLHSELNLSSLELGDSALYFCASSVSPSDSYEQYFGPGTRLTVT.

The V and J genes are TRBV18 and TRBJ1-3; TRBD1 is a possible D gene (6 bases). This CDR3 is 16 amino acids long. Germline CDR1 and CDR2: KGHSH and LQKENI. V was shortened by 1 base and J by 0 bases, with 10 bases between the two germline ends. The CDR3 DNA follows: TGTGCCAGCTCACCACAGGGGGGGAACTCTGGAAACACCATATATTTT. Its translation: CASSPQGGNSGNTIYF. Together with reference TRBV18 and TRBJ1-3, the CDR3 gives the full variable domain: NAGVMQNPRHLVRRRGQEARLRCSPMKGHSHVYWYRQLPEEGLKFMVYLQKENIIDESGMPKERFSAEFPKEGPSILRIQQVVRGDSAAYFCASSPQGGNSGNTIYFGEGSWLTVV.